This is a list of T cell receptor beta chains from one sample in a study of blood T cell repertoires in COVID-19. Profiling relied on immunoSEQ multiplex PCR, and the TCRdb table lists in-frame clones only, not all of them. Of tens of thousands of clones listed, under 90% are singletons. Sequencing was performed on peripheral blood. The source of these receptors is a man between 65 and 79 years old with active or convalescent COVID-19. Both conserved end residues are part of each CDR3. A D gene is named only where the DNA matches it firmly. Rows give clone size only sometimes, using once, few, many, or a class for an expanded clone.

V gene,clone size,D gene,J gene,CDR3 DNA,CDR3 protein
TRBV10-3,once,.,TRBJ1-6,TGTGCCATCAGCACAGGGATGGGTAATTCACCCCTCCACTTT,CAISTGMGNSPLHF
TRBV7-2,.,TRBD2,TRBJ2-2,TGTGCCAGCAACTCAAAACTCGGGAGGGCCCTGGGGGAGCTGTTTTTT,CASNSKLGRALGELFF
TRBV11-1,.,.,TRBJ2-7,TGTGCCAGCAGCTTAGTAGGGGCGCAAAACTACGAGCAGTACTTC,CASSLVGAQNYEQYF
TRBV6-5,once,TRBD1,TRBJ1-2,TGTGCCAGCATCCGATCGGACAGGTCATATGGCTACACCTTC,CASIRSDRSYGYTF
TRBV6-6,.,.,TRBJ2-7,TGTGCCAGCAGTTCTCCTAGGCAGCCCTACGAGCAGTACTTC,CASSSPRQPYEQYF
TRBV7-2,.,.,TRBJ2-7,TGTGCCAGCAGCTTTACTACATCCTACGAGCAGTACTTC,CASSFTTSYEQYF
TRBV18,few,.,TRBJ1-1,TGTGCCAGCTCACCGGCGACAGGAGTGAACACTGAAGCTTTCTTT,CASSPATGVNTEAFF
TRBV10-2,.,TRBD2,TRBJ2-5,TGCGCCAGCAGTGTCGGACTAGCGGAAGAGACCCAGTACTTC,CASSVGLAEETQYF
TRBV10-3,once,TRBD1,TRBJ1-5,TGTGCCATCAGGGCCGGGACAGAGAGCAATCAGCCCCAGCATTTT,CAIRAGTESNQPQHF
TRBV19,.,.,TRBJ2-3,TGTGCCAGTAGTGTCCAGGGGTGGTCAGATACGCAGTATTTT,CASSVQGWSDTQYF
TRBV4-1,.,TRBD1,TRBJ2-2,TGCGCCAGCAGCCCAGACAGGGGGCTCACCGGGGAGCTGTTTTTT,CASSPDRGLTGELFF
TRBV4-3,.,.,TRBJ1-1,TGCGCCAGCAGCCAAGATCGGGAAGGGGGTCGTGGAGCTTTCTTT,CASSQDREGGRGAFF
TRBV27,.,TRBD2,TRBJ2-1,TGTGCCAGCAGTTTACTACTAGCGGGAGTCCCCCTCTACAATGAGCAGTTCTTC,CASSLLLAGVPLYNEQFF
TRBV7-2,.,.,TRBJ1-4,TGTGCCAGCAGCTCCCGACCCCCAGGGGCATTAAAAGAAAAACTGTTTTTT,CASSSRPPGALKEKLFF